This T cell receptor beta chain was found in a study of shared clonotypes between healthy human individuals. Overall study findings and caveats: Lower generation probabilities were found for non-shared clonotypes than for those shared by all four donors.

A deep-level run was used for the assay. Authors' analysis steps: Filtering differed for immunoSEQ, which gave only junction sequences without quality scores. The table came from immunoSEQ multiplex PCR; TCRdb's copy has only in-frame clones and leaves some out. V and J calls and clone size come straight from that table; D and trimming were deduced from the DNA. The table shows 2 million to 2.5 million clones, with approximately 95% occurring only once. As to this clone: Its specificity is unknown.

The germline V gene encodes CDR1 SNHLY and CDR2 FYNNEI. The junction had 4 bases not matched to a gene; V was cut back by 7 bases and J by 7 bases. The CDR3 consists of 13 residues. The sample was naive CD4+ T cells from PBMCs. Subset defined: CD45RA+ positively selected. The clonotype comes from a man aged 18 to 29 in good health. Some clones in this sample may be carry-over from other donors' samples. This chain joins TRBV2 and TRBJ2-7, with 13 bases identical to TRBD2. Written as DNA, the CDR3 is TGTGCCAGCAACAAGGGACTAGCGGGAGAGCAGTACTTC. It yields the protein CASNKGLAGEQYF.